This T cell receptor beta chain appears in the sequencing data of a study of blood T cell repertoires in COVID-19. Sequencing was performed with immunoSEQ multiplex PCR; in TCRdb, only in-frame clones are kept and a portion is missing. The sample shows 100,000 to 150,000 clones, approximately 71% of them seen only once. The CDR3 runs 14 residues. Looked up from germline, CDR1 is SGHAT and CDR2 is FQNNGV. V lost 5 bases and J lost 3; bases outside the gene matches: 1. This TCR derives from a human donor in a cohort sampled during active COVID-19. The rearrangement uses TRBV11-2 and TRBJ2-2; 9 bases line up with TRBD1. The source material was peripheral blood. The chain's CDR3 is CASSRTGDTGELFF. The CDR3 DNA is TGTGCCAGCAGCAGGACAGGGGACACCGGGGAGCTGTTTTTT.